One and the same sample provided the 28 T cell receptor beta chains below, sequenced in a study of OX40 agonist ivuxolimab in advanced cancers. TCRdb keeps only in-frame clones here, not all; method: immunoSEQ multiplex PCR. This repertoire shows over 85,000 clones, roughly 90% found once; its top ten account for around 5.5%. The material was CD4+ or CD8+ T cells sorted from blood, obtained in a trial of the OX40 agonist ivuxolimab. Every receptor here comes from an adult with an advanced solid tumor such as melanoma, head and neck, liver or kidney cancer.

V usage is TRBV29-1 and J usage is TRBJ2-1; 7 positions match TRBD2. CDR1 SQVTM and CDR2 ANQGSEA come from the germline V gene. V gave up 4 bases and J gave up 7 bases; unmatched junction bases: 13. CDR3 length equals 15 residues. The CDR3 reads CSVGPPARGRNEQFF. In DNA, the CDR3 is TGCAGCGTTGGCCCCCCGGCGCGGGGGAGGAATGAGCAGTTCTTC.

The chain employs TRBV30 and TRBJ1-6, with unresolved D. Trimming took 4 bases from V and 6 from J, leaving 25 bases between them. The CDR3 covers 18 residues. From germline, CDR1 is GTSNPN and CDR2 SVGIG (reference sequence). The CDR3 DNA is TGTGCCTGGATTCCGGGTTGGGAAATCAGCGGAGGTAATTCACCCCTCCACTTT. Translating gives CAWIPGWEISGGNSPLHF.

The V call is TRBV7-8, the J call TRBJ2-7; perhaps TRBD1 as D (6 bases). The CDR3 runs to 14 residues. Trimming left V 2 bases short and J 6 bases short, with 14 bases between. Per the germline V gene, CDR1 is SGHVS and CDR2 is FQNEAQ. The DNA for the CDR3 is TGTGCCAGCAGCTTATCAGGGACATTGGGCGAGCAGTACTTC. Encoded protein: CASSLSGTLGEQYF.

The chain employs TRBV27 and TRBJ2-7; D ambiguous. CDR1 is MNHEY, CDR2 SMNVEV, per germline (reference sequence). Trimming shortened V by 5 bases and J by 2 bases, and 13 bases separated the two germline ends. This CDR3 region has 14 residues. The CDR3 sequence: CASSMNRAPYEQYF. Here the CDR3 DNA reads TGTGCCAGCAGTATGAACCGGGCCCCCTACGAGCAGTACTTC.

This sequence joins TRBV6-5 and TRBJ2-2; D gene uncertain. Germline V lookup: CDR1 MNHEY, CDR2 SVGAGI. This CDR3 comprises 14 residues. The ends were cut back, 5 bases at V and 6 bases at J, with 13 bases in the middle. The CDR3 coding sequence is TGTGCCAGCAGTCTCCCACAGTCCCCCGGGGAGCTGTTTTTT. Translating gives CASSLPQSPGELFF.

The chain is built from TRBV10-3 and TRBJ2-7, with a possible D match to TRBD2 (6 bases). The CDR3 loop spans 15 amino acids. Trimming removed 2 bases from V and 3 bases from J, with 14 bases in between. CDR1 and CDR2 (germline): ENHRY, SYGVKD. CDR3 sequence reads: CAISEGSGTYYEQYF. The CDR3 DNA reads TGTGCCATCAGTGAGGGTAGCGGTACATACTACGAGCAGTACTTC.

The CDR3 nucleotides read TGTGCCAGCAGTGAAAAGGTACGCAACACTGAAGCTTTCTTT. The encoded protein is CASSEKVRNTEAFF. The V gene is TRBV6-1, the J gene TRBJ1-1; no reliable D call. Germline V gene data show CDR1 as MNHNS and CDR2 as SASEGT. The CDR3 contains 14 residues. V lost 2 bases to trimming and J lost 2 bases, with 9 bases between them.

This chain links TRBV23-1 with TRBJ2-6; TRBD1 is a possible D gene (5 bases). TRBV23-1 is identified as an open reading frame with a role that is uncertain. This CDR3 region has 20 residues. With 1 base removed from V and 1 base from J, the gap between germline ends came to 20 bases. In nucleotides, the CDR3 is TGCGCCAGCAGTCAATTAGACCCCCCAGGGCCACATTCTGGGGCCAACGTCCTGACTTTC. It yields the protein CASSQLDPPGPHSGANVLTF.

The chain recombines TRBV7-2 with TRBJ1-3; TRBD1 agrees at 7 bases. The CDR3 is made up of 16 amino acids. V was clipped by 2 bases and J by 2 bases; unmatched bases: 6. CDR1 SGHTA and CDR2 FQGNSA come from the germline V gene. The CDR3 nucleotides read TGTGCCAGCAGCTTATTCTCGACAGGGACTGGAAACACCATATATTTT. Its protein product is CASSLFSTGTGNTIYF.

The CDR3 protein is CASSLEGQGIRLFF. As DNA, the CDR3 is TGTGCCAGCAGCTTAGAAGGGCAGGGAATAAGACTGTTTTTT. The chain carries TRBV7-8 and TRBJ1-4; D possibly corresponds to TRBD1 (5 bases). Trimming took 1 base from V and 13 from J, leaving 16 bases between them. Germline V gene lookup returns CDR1 SGHVS and CDR2 FQNEAQ. This CDR3 has 14 residues.

The chain has TRBV5-4 and TRBJ2-5; D not certain. Germline V gene sequence: CDR1 SGHNT, CDR2 YYREEE (reference sequence). With 0 bases removed from V and 2 bases from J, the gap between germline ends came to 8 bases. The CDR3 covers 14 residues. DNA for the CDR3: TGTGCCAGCAGCTTGGGTCACCTTCAAGAGACCCAGTACTTC. Translating it yields CASSLGHLQETQYF.

This chain connects TRBV7-2 to TRBJ2-4; D ambiguous. This CDR3 spans 14 amino acids. Germline CDR1 and CDR2: SGHTA and FQGNSA. V dropped 5 bases and J dropped 0 bases, with 8 bases sitting between them. Here the CDR3 reads CASSLDIAKNIQYF. As DNA, the CDR3 is TGTGCCAGCAGCCTCGATATAGCCAAAAACATTCAGTACTTC.

This chain connects TRBV27 to TRBJ2-1; no clear D gene. Trimming removed 4 bases from V and 7 bases from J, with 8 bases in between. Germline values: CDR1 MNHEY, CDR2 SMNVEV (reference sequence). The CDR3 has 12 amino acids. DNA of the CDR3: TGTGCCAGCAGTTCAGCATGGAATGAGCAGTTCTTC. It translates to CASSSAWNEQFF.

This chain links TRBV5-6 with TRBJ1-5; 8 bases are shared with TRBD1. The CDR3 is made up of 15 amino acids. The germline CDR1 and CDR2 sequences are SGHDT and YYEEEE. V shed 0 bases, J shed 5 bases, and the junction held 4 bases outside the gene matches. The CDR3 DNA sequence: TGTGCCAGCAGCTTGGGGGGGACAGGTTATCAGCCCCAGCATTTT. Its protein product is CASSLGGTGYQPQHF. The whole variable domain, remainder taken from reference TRBV5-6 and TRBJ1-5, is DAGVTQSPTHLIKTRGQQVTLRCSPKSGHDTVSWYQQALGQGPQFIFQYYEEEERQRGNFPDRFSGHQFPNYSSELNVNALLLGDSALYLCASSLGGTGYQPQHFGDGTRLSIL.

The chain carries TRBV6-4 and TRBJ2-1, with 9 nucleotides matching TRBD2. This CDR3 has 13 amino acids. Germline assignment: CDR1 MRHNA and CDR2 SNTAGT. J lost 8 bases, V lost 5 bases, and 4 bases had no gene match. This CDR3 is CASSRTSDDEQFF. CDR3 nucleotide sequence: TGTGCCAGCAGTCGGACTAGCGACGATGAGCAGTTCTTC.

The chain recombines TRBV2 with TRBJ1-2; 8 positions agree with TRBD1. The CDR3 sequence is 16 residues long. Germline V CDR1 and CDR2: SNHLY, FYNNEI. J gave up 4 bases and V 6 bases, and 13 bases lay outside the gene matches. The CDR3 sequence is CASSIPGQERSYGYTF. CDR3 coding DNA: TGTGCCAGCAGCATACCGGGACAGGAGAGGAGCTATGGCTACACCTTC.

V and J are TRBV6-6 and TRBJ2-7; D gene uncertain. The CDR3 is 12 amino acids. Germline CDR1 MNHNY, CDR2 SVGAGI (reference sequence). Trimming left V 4 bases short and J 2 bases short, with 6 bases between. The CDR3 protein is CASSFPTYEQYF. The CDR3 bases are TGTGCCAGCAGTTTCCCAACCTACGAGCAGTACTTC.

The chain has TRBV5-4 and TRBJ1-2, with 7 bases fitting TRBD1. Germline V gene lookup returns CDR1 SGHNT and CDR2 YYREEE (reference sequence). This CDR3 contains 16 residues. V was pared by 4 bases and J by 2 bases, with 11 bases of the junction left unmatched. The CDR3 coding sequence is TGTGCCAGCAGCGTAGGGACGACAGGGAAAAACTATGGCTACACCTTC. This translates into CASSVGTTGKNYGYTF.

This clone showed up just once. This sequence joins TRBV28 and TRBJ2-1; 10 bases fit TRBD2. This CDR3 is built from 15 residues. V was clipped by 2 bases and J by 10 bases; unmatched bases: 8. Looked up from germline, CDR1 is MDHEN and CDR2 is SYDVKM. In DNA form, the CDR3 reads TGTGCCAGCAGTTTAGTAGCGGGAGGACTTAGGGAGCAGTTCTTC. This codes for CASSLVAGGLREQFF. The full variable domain, its missing parts supplied by reference TRBV28 and TRBJ2-1, is DVKVTQSSRYLVKRTGEKVFLECVQDMDHENMFWYRQDPGLGLRLIYFSYDVKMKEKGDIPEGYSVSREKKERFSLILESASTNQTSMYLCASSLVAGGLREQFFGPGTRLTVL.

The chain couples TRBV23-1 to TRBJ1-4; D ambiguous. TRBV23-1 is reported as an ORF; its role is uncertain. This CDR3 region has 14 residues. V gave up 2 bases and J gave up 8 bases, with 12 bases separating them. CDR3 sequence (DNA): TGCGCCAGCAGTCAAATGATCCAGATGGAAAAACTGTTTTTT. Residues: CASSQMIQMEKLFF.

This chain joins TRBV27 and TRBJ2-7; D gene ambiguous. The V end was cut by 5 bases, the J end by 2 bases, with 10 bases between. The CDR3 is 13 residues long. Germline V gives CDR1 MNHEY, CDR2 SMNVEV (reference sequence). The CDR3 nucleotides are TGTGCCAGCAGTCTTTTTGCAGCCTACGAGCAGTACTTC. Its protein product is CASSLFAAYEQYF.

This clone was seen a single time. The chain has TRBV11-2 and TRBJ2-5; D call uncertain. The CDR3 extends over 14 amino acids. Germline assignment: CDR1 SGHAT and CDR2 FQNNGV. V was trimmed by 3 bases and J by 9 bases, leaving 17 bases between them. The CDR3: CASSFTSAGGAQYF. Here the CDR3 DNA reads TGTGCCAGCAGCTTTACATCCGCCGGCGGAGCCCAGTACTTC.

CDR3 region: CASRITLAGEYEQYF. The DNA of the CDR3 is TGTGCCAGCAGAATTACCCTAGCGGGGGAGTACGAGCAGTACTTC. The J gene is TRBJ2-7, the V gene TRBV6-5; 10 bases map to TRBD2. CDR1 and CDR2 from the germline V gene are MNHEY and SVGAGI. The J segment lost 4 bases and the V segment lost 6 bases, leaving 9 bases of the junction unmatched. This CDR3 has 15 residues.

The rearrangement joins TRBV7-9 to TRBJ1-1, with a possible D match to TRBD1 (6 bases). The CDR3 is made up of 15 amino acids. The V gene lost 2 bases and the J gene lost 1 base, with 11 bases spanning the gap. The germline V gene has CDR1 SEHNR and CDR2 FQNEAQ (reference sequence). CDR3 sequence reads: CASSLLSGANTEAFF. In DNA form, the CDR3 reads TGTGCCAGCAGCTTACTATCAGGGGCGAACACTGAAGCTTTCTTT.

V gene TRBV14 combines with J gene TRBJ1-1; no firm D call. CDR1 is SGHDN and CDR2 is FVKESK in the germline V gene. The V end was cut by 0 bases, the J end by 0 bases, with 11 bases between. This CDR3 has 16 amino acids. This chain's CDR3 is CASSQEKGKVNTEAFF. CDR3 nucleotides: TGTGCCAGCAGCCAAGAGAAAGGGAAGGTGAACACTGAAGCTTTCTTT.

The chain carries TRBV4-2 and TRBJ2-7; weak D call: TRBD1 (6 bases). Germline V lookup: CDR1 LGHNA, CDR2 YNFKEQ. V lost 1 base to trimming and J lost 1 base, with 8 bases between them. This CDR3 region has 14 residues. The CDR3 bases are TGTGCCAGCAGCCAAGGGCAGGGGTCCTACGAGCAGTACTTC. This gives the protein CASSQGQGSYEQYF.

CDR3 loop: CASSSPPTVKSYEQYF. The DNA for the CDR3 is TGTGCCAGCAGCTCTCCCCCGACAGTAAAGTCCTACGAGCAGTACTTC. The rearrangement uses TRBV13 and TRBJ2-7, with D possibly TRBD1 on 5 matching bases. This CDR3 contains 16 residues. Deletions cut 4 bases from V and 1 base from J, with 17 bases between. Looked up from germline, CDR1 is PRHDT and CDR2 is FYEKMQ (reference sequence).

In DNA form, the CDR3 reads TGCGCCAGCAGCCAAAGGAGGGACAGGGCGCAATTTGGCTACACCTTC. Protein sequence: CASSQRRDRAQFGYTF. The chain joins TRBV4-3 to TRBJ1-2; TRBD1 aligns across 9 bases. Germline CDR1 reads LGHNA; CDR2 reads YSLEER. The V segment lost 2 bases and the J segment 7 bases; nucleotides outside the gene matches: 11. The CDR3 covers 16 residues.